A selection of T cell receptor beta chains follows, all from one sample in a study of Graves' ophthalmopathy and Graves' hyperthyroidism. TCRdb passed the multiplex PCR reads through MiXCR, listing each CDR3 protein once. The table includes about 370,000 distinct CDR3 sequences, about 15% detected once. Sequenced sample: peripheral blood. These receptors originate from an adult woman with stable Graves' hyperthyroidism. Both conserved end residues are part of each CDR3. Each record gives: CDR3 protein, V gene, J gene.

CASSNNNGQYF	TRBV6-5	TRBJ2-7
CASSPYRGYEQYF	TRBV6-1	TRBJ2-7
CASSPWDRDYEQYF	TRBV7-8	TRBJ2-7
CASSPAPTSGRGETQYF	TRBV5-1	TRBJ2-5
CSARGASGTGYTF	TRBV20-1	TRBJ1-2
CASNDDQGNYGYTF	TRBV12-3/TRBV12-4	TRBJ1-2
CASSRGGVREQYF	TRBV7-8	TRBJ2-7
CASSGTGGNQPQHF	TRBV2	TRBJ1-5
CASGEFQETQYF	TRBV19	TRBJ2-5
CASSRIRLYGYTF	TRBV6-1	TRBJ1-2
CASSVGQYKETQYF	TRBV9	TRBJ2-5
CASSQVGQGWNNYGYTF	TRBV4-1	TRBJ1-2
CASRWTSEPYEQYF	TRBV11-3	TRBJ2-7
CASSSAWTSGRVQETQYF	TRBV6-2/TRBV6-3	TRBJ2-5
CASGSPVYNSPLHF	TRBV7-2	TRBJ1-6
CASPRKQAQTYEQYF	TRBV6-2/TRBV6-3	TRBJ2-7
CASSYSRENSPLHF	TRBV6-5	TRBJ1-6
CASSGESSYNSPLHF	TRBV7-9	TRBJ1-6
CASSEFWGGNQPQHF	TRBV2	TRBJ1-5
CASSYVPAGRDTEAFF	TRBV6-5	TRBJ1-1
CACQPMGIYNSPLHF	TRBV30	TRBJ1-6
CASREGTGINLPQHF	TRBV2	TRBJ1-5
CASSTGQDSYEQYF	TRBV27	TRBJ2-7
CSARTKGLFSSYNSPLHF	TRBV20-1	TRBJ1-6
CASSQVQFHSNQPQHF	TRBV4-2	TRBJ1-5
CASSYSGSGTGELFF	TRBV7-9	TRBJ2-2
CATSESQGLGETQYF	TRBV24-1	TRBJ2-5
CASSLDLSKTGDLFYPLAKNIQYF	TRBV11-2	TRBJ2-4
CSVEVAPYEQYF	TRBV29-1	TRBJ2-7
CASSTGRANYGYTF	TRBV6-1	TRBJ1-2
CASSLGSGRGETQYF	TRBV7-3	TRBJ2-5